The source of this T cell receptor beta chain is a study of cytotoxic CD8 clonotypes in ibrutinib-treated CLL. Overall study context: Included were 11 relapsed/refractory and roughly 15 treatment-naive patients, of whom around 17 were IGHV unmutated. Recorded responses included around 25 partial and 2 complete; following median roughly 74 months, approximately 15 stayed remitted and some 12 progressed.

Here immunoSEQ multiplex PCR was the method, and the copy in TCRdb shows in-frame clones only, minus some. The sample has approximately 120,000 clones, approximately 80% seen once. Germline V gene lookup returns CDR1 MDHEN and CDR2 SYDVKM. This CDR3 has 11 amino acids. V was pared by 4 bases and J by 4 bases, with 5 bases between. This clonotype was obtained from a human donor with chronic lymphocytic leukemia. The input for sequencing was PBMCs, taken after 24 months of ibrutinib treatment. The chain has TRBV28 and TRBJ2-7; D is unclear. CDR3 coding DNA: TGTGCCAGCAGTTCGTGGTACGAGCAGTACTTC. The encoded protein is CASSSWYEQYF.